In its sample, the clone carrying this T cell receptor beta chain was seen a few times. What it binds is unknown. Using a J-beta primer mix together with a sample-barcoded 5' primer, a second PCR was run for roughly 6 to 11 cycles. A single record per CDR3 protein comes from TCRdb applying MiXCR to the 5' RACE reads. The profile covers about 290,000 distinct CDR3 sequences, with 25% to 30% appearing a single time and 29% taken by the ten largest. The data were obtained in a study of blood T cells in healthy people across ages. Study observations and caveats: Long-lived donors had more naive CD4+ cells and higher diversity than aged donors. Samples with more naive T cells showed higher observed beta diversity.

This TCR came from a woman in her sixties or seventies in good health. Source material: blood.

The CDR3 protein is CASSPDRMDQAFF. The CDR3 DNA reads as TGTGCCAGCTCTCCCGACAGGATGGATCAGGCTTTCTTT. The chain combines TRBV18 with TRBJ1-1; D might be TRBD1 (6 bases). V was shortened by 6 bases and J by 11 bases, with 19 bases between the two germline ends. The CDR3 runs 13 residues. Germline V lookup: CDR1 KGHSH, CDR2 LQKENI.